The rows below give T cell receptor beta chains drawn from one sample of a study of blood T cell repertoires in COVID-19. Measured with immunoSEQ multiplex PCR; TCRdb has only the in-frame clones, and not every one. The profile shows approximately 270,000 clones, 70% to 90% of them singletons. Input material: peripheral blood. These receptors were obtained from a woman in her seventies with acute or convalescent COVID-19. Each CDR3 is given with its conserved first and last residue. The D gene is left open where the match is weak. The listing skips clone size in some rows; elsewhere it reads once, few, many or a size class.

CDR3 DNA	CDR3 protein	J gene	V gene	D gene	clone size
TGTGCCAGCAGATTGGGCCAGGCATATGGCTACACCTTC	CASRLGQAYGYTF	TRBJ1-2	TRBV6-5	.	.
TGTGCCAGCAGTGAAGGGCCCGGGACAGGGCATGGCTACACCTTC	CASSEGPGTGHGYTF	TRBJ1-2	TRBV6-1	TRBD1	once
TGCGCCAGCAGGAGCTACAGGGGGCCAAGGGAAAAACTGTTTTTT	CASRSYRGPREKLFF	TRBJ1-4	TRBV4-1	TRBD1	.
TGTGCCAGCTCACCAACACAGGGGCGTCATCAGCCCCAGCATTTT	CASSPTQGRHQPQHF	TRBJ1-5	TRBV18	TRBD1	.
TGCAGCGTGCCTCGGGGGGGTGGCTACAATGAGCAGTTCTTC	CSVPRGGGYNEQFF	TRBJ2-1	TRBV29-1	TRBD2	.
TGTGCCAGCAGATACAGACACCTTTCACCCCTCCACTTT	CASRYRHLSPLHF	TRBJ1-6	TRBV2	.	.
TGTGCCAGCTCAGGGACCGGGACAGGGATAGGTAATTCACCCCTCCACTTT	CASSGTGTGIGNSPLHF	TRBJ1-6	TRBV18	TRBD1	.
TGTGCCAGCAAGAGCCTGCTCGGGACCGGGGAGCTGTTTTTT	CASKSLLGTGELFF	TRBJ2-2	TRBV7-2	.	.
TGTGCCAGCAGCTTATTGGCGGAGCTGAACACTGAAGCTTTCTTT	CASSLLAELNTEAFF	TRBJ1-1	TRBV7-3	.	.
TGTGCCAGCAGTGAGGGAGTCCTAGCGGGGGTAGATACGCAGTATTTT	CASSEGVLAGVDTQYF	TRBJ2-3	TRBV25-1	TRBD2	.
TGTGCCAGCAGCTTTAACTTACAGATTCCCACTGAAGCTTTCTTT	CASSFNLQIPTEAFF	TRBJ1-1	TRBV7-9	.	.
TGTGCTAGTGGTTTGGGGTGGGGGACAGGGCACACCGGGGAGCTGTTTTTT	CASGLGWGTGHTGELFF	TRBJ2-2	TRBV12-5	TRBD1	.
TGTGCCACCAGCAGGGAAACTCGGGACAGGGGGGAAAAACTGTTTTTT	CATSRETRDRGEKLFF	TRBJ1-4	TRBV15	TRBD1	.
TGTGCCAGCAGTCGAGGACTCTTAAGAGCGGACACTGAAGCTTTCTTT	CASSRGLLRADTEAFF	TRBJ1-1	TRBV6-6	.	.
TGCGCCAGCAGCGTGGTGGCAGGGAACACTGAAGCTTTCTTT	CASSVVAGNTEAFF	TRBJ1-1	TRBV5-1	.	.
TGTGCCAGCAGCTCCCGACTAGCGGGGGGCTCCACAAATACGCAGTATTTT	CASSSRLAGGSTNTQYF	TRBJ2-3	TRBV11-2	TRBD2	.
TGTGCCAGCACCTCTTGGCTAGCGGGGGGGCGCGACGAGCAGTACTTC	CASTSWLAGGRDEQYF	TRBJ2-7	TRBV7-8	TRBD2	.
TGCGCCAGCAGCTTGGGACAGGCTAAACTTAACACTGAAGCTTTCTTT	CASSLGQAKLNTEAFF	TRBJ1-1	TRBV5-1	.	.
TGCGCCAGCAGCTGGTCGGGGATGGAAGATACGCAGTATTTT	CASSWSGMEDTQYF	TRBJ2-3	TRBV5-1	.	.
TGCGCCAGCAGCCAAGGGCCCTTTTCTAGCGGGGGGCGAATACGATACAATGAGCAGTTCTTC	CASSQGPFSSGGRIRYNEQFF	TRBJ2-1	TRBV4-1	TRBD2	.
TGTGCCAGCACTCGGGGTAACACTGAAGCTTTCTTT	CASTRGNTEAFF	TRBJ1-1	TRBV6-5	.	.
TGTGCCTGGAGTGTCGGGACAGTAACCAATCAGCCCCAGCATTTT	CAWSVGTVTNQPQHF	TRBJ1-5	TRBV30	TRBD1	.
TGCGCCAGCAGCTCGGTCGGGGGGTCCTACAATGAGCAGTTCTTC	CASSSVGGSYNEQFF	TRBJ2-1	TRBV5-1	TRBD2	few
TGTGCCAGCAGCCTCACAGATACGCAGTATTTT	CASSLTDTQYF	TRBJ2-3	TRBV12-3/TRBV12-4	.	.
TGTGCCAGCAGCCGTGGGACAGGGGGGTTCTACGAGCAGTACTTC	CASSRGTGGFYEQYF	TRBJ2-7	TRBV6-2/TRBV6-3	TRBD1	.
.	CASSVGQGISRAKYF	TRBJ2-5	TRBV9	.	once
TGTGCCAGCAGCGTAGCGCCGGCGGGCGAGCAGTACTTC	CASSVAPAGEQYF	TRBJ2-7	TRBV7-2	.	.